Described below is a single T cell receptor (beta chain) sequence and its context. Its specificity is unknown. The study's findings and limits: The larger-cohort validation was restricted to a single TCR beta V-J rearrangement rather than whole repertoires. Tumor-infiltrating Treg TCR alpha and beta sequences overlapped most with tumor naive CD4+ T cells, then blood naive.

Full-length variable regions came from constant-region reverse primers plus semi-nested Nested Universal Primer A PCR. One entry per CDR3 protein, called by TCRdb with MiXCR from the 5' RACE reads. The sample lists 5,000 to 6,500 distinct CDR3 sequences; around 60% were seen once. Memory CD4+ T cells were sorted as CD4+CD45RO+CD25- cells. The ends lost 5 bases at V and 5 bases at J; junction bases unmatched: 11. Germline CDR1 SEHNR, CDR2 FQNEAQ (reference sequence). The CDR3 runs 16 residues. This sequence was found in a female donor with breast cancer. The sequenced sample was tumor-infiltrating memory CD4+ T cells sorted from the breast tumor. This sample's subset: memory CD4+ T cells, CD4+CD45RO+CD25-. The V and J genes are TRBV7-9 and TRBJ2-7; 11 bases map to TRBD1. The DNA of the CDR3 is TGTGCCAGCAGCGCCTCCCGGGACAGGGGGTTCGACGAGCAGTACTTC. This codes for CASSASRDRGFDEQYF.